These T cell receptor beta chains were read from a single sample in a study of shared clonotypes between healthy human individuals. Assay used: immunoSEQ multiplex PCR; TCRdb lists only in-frame clones, some missing. The sample consists of 660,000 or so clones, about 96% of them appearing once. The sample consisted of naive CD8+ T cells sorted from blood. Receptors were obtained from a woman aged 25 to 39 in good health. CDR3s include the opening cysteine and the closing phenylalanine or tryptophan. The D gene is left open where the match is weak. The size of a clone is reported for some rows only, either as once, few or many, or as a class for expanded clones.

CDR3 protein: CASSHRGDPSTDTQYF; CDR3 DNA: TGTGCCAGCAGTCACAGAGGGGATCCTAGCACAGATACGCAGTATTTT; J gene: TRBJ2-3; clone size: .; V gene: TRBV28; D gene: .
CDR3 protein: CASSQRGQGDEQYF; CDR3 DNA: TGCGCCAGCAGCCAGCGGGGACAGGGCGACGAGCAGTACTTC; J gene: TRBJ2-7; clone size: .; V gene: TRBV4-1; D gene: TRBD1
CDR3 protein: CASSLAGRYEQYF; CDR3 DNA: TGTGCCAGCAGCTTGGCCGGCCGGTACGAGCAGTACTTC; J gene: TRBJ2-7; clone size: .; V gene: TRBV5-6; D gene: .
CDR3 protein: CASSIGIAYEQYF; CDR3 DNA: TGTGCCAGTAGTATAGGGATCGCCTACGAGCAGTACTTC; J gene: TRBJ2-7; clone size: .; V gene: TRBV19; D gene: .
CDR3 protein: CASIPEPGLAGGTQYF; CDR3 DNA: TGTGCCAGCATCCCCGAGCCGGGACTAGCGGGGGGGACGCAGTATTTT; J gene: TRBJ2-3; clone size: .; V gene: TRBV2; D gene: TRBD2
CDR3 protein: CASSTTSGYEQYF; CDR3 DNA: TGTGCCAGCAGTACGACTAGCGGCTACGAGCAGTACTTC; J gene: TRBJ2-7; clone size: .; V gene: TRBV27; D gene: TRBD2
CDR3 protein: CASSPQSSWAKNIQYF; CDR3 DNA: TGTGCCAGTAGTCCCCAGTCTAGCTGGGCCAAAAACATTCAGTACTTC; J gene: TRBJ2-4; clone size: .; V gene: TRBV19; D gene: .
CDR3 protein: CASLGRPVSGNTIYF; CDR3 DNA: TGTGCCAGCTTGGGGCGGCCGGTCTCTGGAAACACCATATATTTT; J gene: TRBJ1-3; clone size: .; V gene: TRBV2; D gene: .
CDR3 protein: CATAARQTNQPQHF; CDR3 DNA: TGTGCCACCGCTGCGAGGCAGACTAATCAGCCCCAGCATTTT; J gene: TRBJ1-5; clone size: .; V gene: TRBV15; D gene: .
CDR3 protein: CASSLYRGRNEQFF; CDR3 DNA: TGTGCCAGCAGCCTATACAGAGGCCGGAATGAGCAGTTCTTC; J gene: TRBJ2-1; clone size: .; V gene: TRBV5-6; D gene: .
CDR3 protein: CTSSLGHPGVPQHF; CDR3 DNA: TGCACCAGCAGCCTCGGACACCCTGGTGTGCCCCAGCATTTT; J gene: TRBJ1-5; clone size: .; V gene: TRBV1; D gene: .
CDR3 protein: CASSQAGQGNQPQHF; CDR3 DNA: TGCGCCAGCAGCCAAGCAGGACAGGGAAATCAGCCCCAGCATTTT; J gene: TRBJ1-5; clone size: .; V gene: TRBV4-1; D gene: TRBD1
CDR3 protein: CASREASTGPQETQYF; CDR3 DNA: TGTGCCAGCAGGGAAGCATCGACAGGGCCCCAAGAGACCCAGTACTTC; J gene: TRBJ2-5; clone size: .; V gene: TRBV6-1; D gene: TRBD1
CDR3 protein: CASSSSGRALDEQFF; CDR3 DNA: TGTGCCAGCAGCTCGAGCGGGAGGGCCCTGGATGAGCAGTTCTTC; J gene: TRBJ2-1; clone size: .; V gene: TRBV7-3; D gene: TRBD2
CDR3 protein: CASSWTGKAETQYF; CDR3 DNA: TGTGCCAGCAGCTGGACAGGGAAGGCAGAGACCCAGTACTTC; J gene: TRBJ2-5; clone size: .; V gene: TRBV5-6; D gene: TRBD1
CDR3 protein: CARDSDISSGNTIYF; CDR3 DNA: TGTGCCAGGGACAGCGATATTTCCTCTGGAAACACCATATATTTT; J gene: TRBJ1-3; clone size: .; V gene: TRBV2; D gene: .
CDR3 protein: CASIPQGSSYEQYF; CDR3 DNA: TGTGCCAGCATCCCACAGGGGAGCTCCTACGAGCAGTACTTC; J gene: TRBJ2-7; clone size: .; V gene: TRBV6-9; D gene: TRBD1
CDR3 protein: CSVRQGSYEQYF; CDR3 DNA: TGCAGCGTAAGACAGGGCTCCTACGAGCAGTACTTC; J gene: TRBJ2-7; clone size: few; V gene: TRBV29-1; D gene: TRBD1
CDR3 protein: CASSYRGSSYEQYF; CDR3 DNA: TGTGCCAGCAGTTACAGGGGGAGCTCCTACGAGCAGTACTTC; J gene: TRBJ2-7; clone size: .; V gene: TRBV6-5; D gene: .